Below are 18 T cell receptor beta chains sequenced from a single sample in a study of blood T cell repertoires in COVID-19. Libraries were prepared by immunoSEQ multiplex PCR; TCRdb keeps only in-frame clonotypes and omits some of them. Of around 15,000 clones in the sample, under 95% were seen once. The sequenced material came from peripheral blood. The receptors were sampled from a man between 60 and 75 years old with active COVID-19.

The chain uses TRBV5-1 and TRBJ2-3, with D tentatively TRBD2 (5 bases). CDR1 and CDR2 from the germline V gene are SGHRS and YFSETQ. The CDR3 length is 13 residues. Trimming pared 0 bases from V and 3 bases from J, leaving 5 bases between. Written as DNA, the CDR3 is TGCGCCAGCAGCTTGGCGGGGACAGATACGCAGTATTTT. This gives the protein CASSLAGTDTQYF.

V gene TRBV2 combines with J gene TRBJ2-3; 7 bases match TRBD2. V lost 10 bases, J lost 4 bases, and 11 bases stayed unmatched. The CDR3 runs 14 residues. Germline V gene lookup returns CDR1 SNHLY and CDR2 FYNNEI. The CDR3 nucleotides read TGTGCCATTAACGACGGGGGGACGTCAGATACGCAGTATTTT. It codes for CAINDGGTSDTQYF.

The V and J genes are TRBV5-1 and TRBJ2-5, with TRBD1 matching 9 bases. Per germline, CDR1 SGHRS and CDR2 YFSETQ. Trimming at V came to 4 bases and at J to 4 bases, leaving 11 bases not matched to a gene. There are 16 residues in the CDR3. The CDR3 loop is CASSPTRGQGRETQYF. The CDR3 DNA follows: TGCGCCAGCAGCCCCACCCGGGGACAGGGTCGAGAGACCCAGTACTTC.

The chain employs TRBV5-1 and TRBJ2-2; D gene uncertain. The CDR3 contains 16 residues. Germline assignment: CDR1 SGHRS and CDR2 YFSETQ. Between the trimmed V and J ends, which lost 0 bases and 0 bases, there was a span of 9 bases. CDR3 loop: CASSLGVATNTGELFF. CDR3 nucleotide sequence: TGCGCCAGCAGCTTGGGGGTAGCCACGAACACCGGGGAGCTGTTTTTT.

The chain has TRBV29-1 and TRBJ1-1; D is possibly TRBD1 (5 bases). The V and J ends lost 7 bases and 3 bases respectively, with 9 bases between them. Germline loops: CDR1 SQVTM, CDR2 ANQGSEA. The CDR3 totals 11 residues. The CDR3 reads CSARADTEAFF. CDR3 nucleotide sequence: TGCAGCGCCAGGGCGGACACTGAAGCTTTCTTT.

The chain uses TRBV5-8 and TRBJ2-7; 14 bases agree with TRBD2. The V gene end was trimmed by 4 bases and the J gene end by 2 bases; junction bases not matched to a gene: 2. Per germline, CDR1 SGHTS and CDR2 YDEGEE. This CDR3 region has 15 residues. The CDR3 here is CASSRTSGGTYEQYV. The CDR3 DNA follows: TGTGCCAGCAGCCGGACTAGCGGGGGGACCTACGAGCAGTACGTC.

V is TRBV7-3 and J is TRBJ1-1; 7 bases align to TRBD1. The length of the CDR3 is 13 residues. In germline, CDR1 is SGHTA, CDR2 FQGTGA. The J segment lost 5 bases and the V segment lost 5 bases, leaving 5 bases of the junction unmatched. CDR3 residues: CASSGQAVTEAFF. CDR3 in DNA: TGTGCCAGCAGCGGACAGGCTGTGACTGAAGCTTTCTTT. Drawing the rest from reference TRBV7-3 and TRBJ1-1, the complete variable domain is GAGVSQTPSNKVTEKGKYVELRCDPISGHTALYWYRQSLGQGPEFLIYFQGTGAADDSGLPNDRFFAVRPEGSVSTLKIQRTERGDSAVYLCASSGQAVTEAFFGQGTRLTVV.

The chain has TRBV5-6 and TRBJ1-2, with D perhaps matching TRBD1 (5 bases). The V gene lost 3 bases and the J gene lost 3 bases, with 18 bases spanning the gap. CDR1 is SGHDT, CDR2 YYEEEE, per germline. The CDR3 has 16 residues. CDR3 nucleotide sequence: TGTGCCAGCAGCTCGGCCCCGCGGGGGAGGGACTATGGCTACACCTTC. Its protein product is CASSSAPRGRDYGYTF.

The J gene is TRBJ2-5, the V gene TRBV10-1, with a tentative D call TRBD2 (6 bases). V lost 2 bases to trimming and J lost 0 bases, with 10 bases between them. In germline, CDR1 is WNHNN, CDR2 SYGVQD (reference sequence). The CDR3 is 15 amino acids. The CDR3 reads CASSETRGNQETQYF. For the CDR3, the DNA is TGCGCCAGCAGTGAGACGCGGGGAAACCAAGAGACCCAGTACTTC.

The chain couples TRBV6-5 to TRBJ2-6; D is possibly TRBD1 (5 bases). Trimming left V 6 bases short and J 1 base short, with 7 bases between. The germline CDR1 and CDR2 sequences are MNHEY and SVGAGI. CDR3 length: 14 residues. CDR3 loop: CASRKGSGANVLTF. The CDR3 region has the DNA TGTGCCAGCAGGAAGGGGTCTGGGGCCAACGTCCTGACTTTC.

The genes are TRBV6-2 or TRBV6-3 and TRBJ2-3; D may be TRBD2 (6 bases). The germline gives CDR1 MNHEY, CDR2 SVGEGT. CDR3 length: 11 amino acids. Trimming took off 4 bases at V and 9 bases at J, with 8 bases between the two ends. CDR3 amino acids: CASSWGDTQYF. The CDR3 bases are TGTGCCAGCAGTTGGGGGGACACGCAGTATTTT.

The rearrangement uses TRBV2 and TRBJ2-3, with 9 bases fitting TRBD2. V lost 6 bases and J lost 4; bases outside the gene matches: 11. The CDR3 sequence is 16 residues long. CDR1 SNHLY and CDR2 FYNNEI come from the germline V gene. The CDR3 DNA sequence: TGTGCCAGCAGGGAGGAGAGGCGGGGGGGCCCAGATACGCAGTATTTT. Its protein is CASREERRGGPDTQYF.

The CDR3 region has the DNA TGCGCCAGCAGCCAGACGGGTAGCGGGGGAGGGGAAAAACTGTTTTTT. This gives the protein CASSQTGSGGGEKLFF. V and J are TRBV4-1 and TRBJ1-4; weak D call: TRBD1 (5 bases). The germline CDR1 and CDR2 sequences are MGHRA and YSYEKL. CDR3 size: 16 residues. Trimming took off 3 bases at V and 8 bases at J, with 19 bases between the two ends.

Here the CDR3 reads CASSQEVMGAVNTEAFF. In nucleotides, the CDR3 is TGTGCCAGCAGCCAAGAGGTTATGGGGGCAGTTAACACTGAAGCTTTCTTT. The rearrangement joins TRBV3-1 (or the pseudogene TRBV3-2) to TRBJ1-1; D may be TRBD1 (6 bases). Per germline, CDR1 LGHDT and CDR2 YNNKEL (reference sequence). CDR3 length: 17 residues. Between the trimmed V and J ends, which lost 0 bases and 2 bases, there was a span of 16 bases.

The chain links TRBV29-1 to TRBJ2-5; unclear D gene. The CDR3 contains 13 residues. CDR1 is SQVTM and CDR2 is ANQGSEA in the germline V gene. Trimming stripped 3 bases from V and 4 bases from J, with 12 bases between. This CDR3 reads CSVEPGLSETQYF. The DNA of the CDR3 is TGCAGCGTTGAGCCAGGATTATCAGAGACCCAGTACTTC.

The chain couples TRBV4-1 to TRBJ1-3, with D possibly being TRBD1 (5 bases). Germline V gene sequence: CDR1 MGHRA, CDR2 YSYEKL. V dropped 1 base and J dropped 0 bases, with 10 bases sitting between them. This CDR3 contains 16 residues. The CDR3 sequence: CASSQVAGPSGNTIYF. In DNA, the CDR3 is TGCGCCAGCAGCCAAGTCGCGGGACCCTCTGGAAACACCATATATTTT.

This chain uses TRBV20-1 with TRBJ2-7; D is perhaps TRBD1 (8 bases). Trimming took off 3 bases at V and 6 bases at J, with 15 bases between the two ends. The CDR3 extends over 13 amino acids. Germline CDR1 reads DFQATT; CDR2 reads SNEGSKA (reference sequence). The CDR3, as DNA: TGCAGTGCTAGTTTACAGGGGGGGGGCGAGCAGTACGTC. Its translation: CSASLQGGGEQYV.

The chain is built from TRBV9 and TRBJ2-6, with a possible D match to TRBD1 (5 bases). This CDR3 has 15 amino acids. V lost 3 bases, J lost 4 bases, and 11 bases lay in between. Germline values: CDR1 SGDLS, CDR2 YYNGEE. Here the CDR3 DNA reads TGTGCCAGCAGCGCTGGGGCCTACGGGGCCAACGTCCTGACTTTC. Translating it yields CASSAGAYGANVLTF. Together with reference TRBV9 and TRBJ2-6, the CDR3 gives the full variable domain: DSGVTQTPKHLITATGQRVTLRCSPRSGDLSVYWYQQSLDQGLQFLIQYYNGEERAKGNILERFSAQQFPDLHSELNLSSLELGDSALYFCASSAGAYGANVLTFGAGSRLTVL.